The 29 T cell receptor beta chains below all came from one sample that was sequenced in a study of molecular identifiers for immune sequencing clone quantification. TCRdb used MiXCR to reprocess the PCR reads, holding one entry per CDR3 protein. The table records 80,000 to 100,000 distinct CDR3 sequences, roughly a quarter of them present only once. Input material: naive CD8+ T cells from blood, with Jurkat cell RNA spiked in. Stated subset: FACS-sorted CD8+CD4-CCR7+CD45RA+ naive T cells. Receptors were obtained from a human donor in good health. Some libraries in this study had Jurkat cell RNA spiked in.

This clonotype was picked up one time. The chain uses TRBV12-3 or TRBV12-4 and TRBJ2-1, with 8 bases matching TRBD2. The length of the CDR3 is 13 residues. J gave up 8 bases and V 5 bases, and 5 bases lay outside the gene matches. The CDR3 nucleotides are TGTGCCAGCAGTACGGGACTAGTCCATGAGCAGTTCTTC. As protein: CASSTGLVHEQFF.

This clonotype was seen repeatedly, ten times or more. The chain links TRBV7-9 to TRBJ2-2, with TRBD2 as a possible D gene (5 bases). V shed 6 bases and J shed 3 bases, with 17 bases lying between them. Germline-derived CDR1 and CDR2 are SEHNR and FQNEAQ (reference sequence). There are 16 residues in the CDR3. CDR3 residues: CASSSSSDFYTGELFF. The CDR3 DNA reads as TGTGCCAGCAGTTCCTCCTCGGACTTCTACACCGGGGAGCTGTTTTTT.

This clonotype appeared many times. The CDR3 reads CASSLLGSLGTGELFF. The CDR3 bases are TGTGCCAGCAGCTTATTGGGTAGCTTGGGAACCGGGGAGCTGTTTTTT. The rearrangement uses TRBV11-2 and TRBJ2-2; D uncertain. Germline V gives CDR1 SGHAT, CDR2 FQNNGV. The CDR3 spans 16 residues. V was trimmed by 2 bases and J by 5 bases, leaving 15 bases between them.

The V gene is TRBV20-1, the J gene TRBJ2-1, with D possibly matching TRBD2 (6 bases). V was trimmed by 4 bases and J by 9 bases, leaving 16 bases between them. This CDR3 spans 13 amino acids. Germline V gene lookup returns CDR1 DFQATT and CDR2 SNEGSKA (reference sequence). CDR3 protein: CSAIRLALVEQFF. CDR3 bases: TGCAGTGCTATCCGGCTAGCGTTGGTTGAGCAGTTCTTC.

In regard to this clonotype: This may be a read error, as it is one base from a much larger clone. V gene TRBV30 combines with J gene TRBJ1-4, with TRBD1 identical over 8 bases. This CDR3 region has 12 residues. CDR1 GTSNPN and CDR2 SVGIG come from the germline V gene (reference sequence). The CDR3 loop is CAWGQGNENLFF. CDR3 in DNA: TGTGCCTGGGGACAGGGTAATGAAAATCTGTTTTTT.

This clonotype was seen only once. Just one base apart from a much larger clone, this may be a read error. This chain joins TRBV20-1 and TRBJ2-7, with 9 bases fitting TRBD1. CDR1 is DFQATT, CDR2 SNEGSKA, per germline (reference sequence). This CDR3 has 16 residues. CDR3 DNA sequence: TGCAGTGCTAGAGGGGTACTCACAGGGGGCTTTTACGAGCGGTACTTC. This codes for CSARGVLTGGFYERYF.

This clonotype came up a few times. A much larger clone lies one base from this, so it may be a read error. V and J are TRBV4-3 and TRBJ2-3, with D unresolved. The V gene's germline CDR1 is LGHNA and CDR2 YSLEER. This CDR3 region has 15 residues. Between the trimmed V and J ends, which lost 4 bases and 2 bases, there was a span of 13 bases. The CDR3 region is CASSPPPRTTDTQYF. CDR3 sequence (DNA): TGCGCCAGCAGCCCGCCCCCCAGGACCACAGATACGCAGTATTTT.

This clonotype was observed many times. The junction shows a germline mismatch at one end, possibly a read error. The chain recombines TRBV7-9 with TRBJ2-3, with D tentatively TRBD2 (5 bases). CDR3 length: 13 amino acids. The germline CDR1 and CDR2 sequences are SEHNR and FQNEAQ (reference sequence). In DNA form, the CDR3 reads TGTGCCAGCAGCCTAGCCTTTGCAGATACGCAGTATTTT. This encodes CASSLAFADTQYF.

This clonotype was detected ten times or more. One end of the junction varies from germline; a read error may be responsible. J is TRBJ2-7 and V is TRBV20-1; a possible D gene is TRBD2 (6 bases). Germline V gene lookup returns CDR1 DFQATT and CDR2 SNEGSKA (reference sequence). This CDR3 comprises 14 residues. CDR3 nucleotides: TGCAGAGCTAGTCCGGGACTTCTCCTCGACGAGCAGTACTTC. Its protein is CRASPGLLLDEQYF.

This clonotype has just a few counts. The CDR3 loop is CASSIGHPSIEAFF. CDR3 DNA: TGTGCCAGTAGTATTGGACATCCGTCAATTGAAGCTTTCTTT. The rearrangement uses TRBV19 and TRBJ1-1, with D tentatively TRBD1 (5 bases). CDR1 and CDR2 from the germline V gene are LNHDA and SQIVND (reference sequence). The CDR3 consists of 14 residues. The ends were cut back, 3 bases at V and 7 bases at J, with 15 bases in the middle.

This clonotype was seen more than once but under ten times. The rearrangement joins TRBV12-3 or TRBV12-4 to TRBJ1-2; 7 bases fit TRBD1. This CDR3 region has 13 residues. With 3 bases clipped from V and 6 bases from J, the junction kept 4 bases outside the gene matches. The CDR3 DNA reads as TGTGCCAGCAGTTTCAGACAGGGTGATGGCTACACCTTC. Its protein product is CASSFRQGDGYTF.

A note on this clonotype: A junction end diverges from the germline sequence, so it may reflect a read error. The CDR3 DNA sequence: TGTGCCAGCAGCTTGGGGGTGAATAATCCACCCCTCCACTTT. This gives the protein CASSLGVNNPPLHF. This rearrangement joins TRBV5-6 to TRBJ1-6; the D is unclear. CDR3 length equals 14 residues. Per the germline V gene, CDR1 is SGHDT and CDR2 is YYEEEE.

This clonotype was counted between two and nine times. The chain combines TRBV13 with TRBJ2-2; the match to TRBD1 covers 8 bases. The CDR3 has 17 residues. Germline assignment: CDR1 PRHDT and CDR2 FYEKMQ (reference sequence). V shed 4 bases and J 5 bases; nucleotides not matched to a gene: 12. The CDR3, as DNA: TGTGCCAGCAGCTCAAGCAGGGGGCTATTGGAGACCGGGGAGCTGTTTTTT. Amino acid sequence: CASSSSRGLLETGELFF.

In regard to this clonotype: A read error may be the cause here, since a much bigger clone is one base away. The chain joins TRBV9 to TRBJ1-5; TRBD1 aligns across 7 bases. Germline lookup yields CDR1 SGDLS and CDR2 YYNGEE. The CDR3 runs to 15 residues. The CDR3 bases are TGTGCCAGTGGGGACAGTGCTTATAGCTATCAGCCCCAGCATTTT. It encodes CASGDSAYSYQPQHF.

In its sample, this clonotype was seen many times. The chain couples TRBV7-9 to TRBJ1-5; maybe TRBD1 (6 bases). Germline CDR1 is SEHNR and CDR2 is FQNEAQ (reference sequence). CDR3 size: 14 residues. Trimming took off 4 bases at V and 7 bases at J, with 14 bases between the two ends. The DNA for the CDR3 is TGTGCCAGCAGCTCGAGCGGGGGGCCACAGCCCCAGCATTTT. Amino acids: CASSSSGGPQPQHF.

The table lists this clonotype with many counts. J is TRBJ2-3 and V is TRBV28; 14 nucleotides line up with TRBD2. Per the germline V gene, CDR1 is MDHEN and CDR2 is SYDVKM. The junction had 2 bases not matched to a gene; V was cut back by 5 bases and J by 4 bases. The CDR3 sequence is 15 residues long. The CDR3 loop is CASSRGLAGADTQYF. The CDR3 DNA reads TGTGCCAGCAGTCGGGGACTAGCGGGAGCAGATACGCAGTATTTT.

Turning to this clonotype: Since a much larger clone is just one base distant, this may be a read error. This sequence joins TRBV7-9 and TRBJ2-1, with D maybe TRBD1 (6 bases). Germline assignment: CDR1 SEHNR and CDR2 FQNEAQ (reference sequence). The CDR3 totals 14 residues. The CDR3: CASSQDSSYNGQFF. The CDR3 DNA sequence: TGTGCCAGCAGCCAGGACAGCTCCTACAATGGGCAGTTCTTC.

V usage is TRBV12-3 or TRBV12-4 and J usage is TRBJ2-5; D may be TRBD2 (5 bases). With 5 bases removed from V and 2 bases from J, the gap between germline ends came to 9 bases. The CDR3 is 13 residues long. In DNA, the CDR3 is TGTGCCAGCAGTCGGACTTTTCAAGAGACCCAGTACTTC. It encodes CASSRTFQETQYF.

This clonotype has a count of ten or more. The rearrangement uses TRBV6-5 and TRBJ2-1, with D possibly called TRBD1 or TRBD2 (5 bases each). The V and J ends lost 6 bases and 0 bases respectively, with 12 bases between them. CDR1 and CDR2 from the germline V gene are MNHEY and SVGAGI. There are 15 residues in the CDR3. CDR3 DNA: TGTGCCAGCAGCTCCGGGACGGGCTCCTACAATGAGCAGTTCTTC. Residues: CASSSGTGSYNEQFF.

This clonotype was found many times. V usage is TRBV5-6 and J usage is TRBJ2-3; 8 bases are a match to TRBD2. V lost 4 bases, J lost 1 base, and 2 bases stayed unmatched. This CDR3 contains 14 residues. Germline V gene data show CDR1 as SGHDT and CDR2 as YYEEEE. In nucleotides, the CDR3 is TGTGCCAGCAGCCGGGAGGGCGGCACAGATACGCAGTATTTT. It specifies CASSREGGTDTQYF. The variable domain in full, with the rest retrieved from reference TRBV5-6 and TRBJ2-3, is DAGVTQSPTHLIKTRGQQVTLRCSPKSGHDTVSWYQQALGQGPQFIFQYYEEEERQRGNFPDRFSGHQFPNYSSELNVNALLLGDSALYLCASSREGGTDTQYFGPGTRLTVL.

The chain employs TRBV20-1 and TRBJ2-1; a weak D match, TRBD2 (6 bases). This CDR3 has 12 residues. V was cut by 6 bases and J by 8 bases, with 14 bases left in between. Germline CDR1 and CDR2: DFQATT and SNEGSKA (reference sequence). CDR3 protein: CSANRGGDEQFF. The CDR3 DNA sequence: TGCAGTGCCAATCGCGGAGGGGATGAGCAGTTCTTC.

This clonotype was seen repeatedly, ten times or more. J is TRBJ1-1 and V is TRBV5-1; TRBD1 aligns across 9 bases. Losses at the gene ends were 4 bases for V and 5 bases for J; bases not matched to a gene: 6. Germline loops: CDR1 SGHRS, CDR2 YFSETQ. The CDR3 has 14 amino acids. As DNA, the CDR3 is TGCGCCAGCAGCACCCGGACAGGGGAGACTGAAGCTTTCTTT. Its translation is CASSTRTGETEAFF.

This clonotype has ten or more counts. The rearrangement joins TRBV27 to TRBJ1-2; 8 bases match TRBD1. The V segment lost 6 bases and the J segment 4 bases; nucleotides outside the gene matches: 4. This CDR3 spans 13 amino acids. The germline V gene encodes CDR1 MNHEY and CDR2 SMNVEV (reference sequence). DNA of the CDR3: TGTGCCAGCAGCTGGACAGGGTCCTATGGCTACACCTTC. It is translated as CASSWTGSYGYTF.

This clonotype was seen at least ten times. The chain is built from TRBV7-2 and TRBJ2-2, with D tentatively TRBD2 (5 bases). V lost 3 bases and J 4 bases, leaving 9 bases between the germline ends. Germline assignment: CDR1 SGHTA and CDR2 FQGNSA. The CDR3 sequence is 14 residues long. This CDR3 reads CASSFGVFTGELFF. CDR3 bases: TGTGCCAGCAGCTTCGGGGTGTTCACCGGGGAGCTGTTTTTT. Full variable domain (remainder filled in from reference TRBV7-2 and TRBJ2-2): GAGVSQSPSNKVTEKGKDVELRCDPISGHTALYWYRQSLGQGLEFLIYFQGNSAPDKSGLPSDRFSAERTGGSVSTLTIQRTQQEDSAVYLCASSFGVFTGELFFGEGSRLTVL.

This clonotype was detected only a few times. The chain carries TRBV7-9 and TRBJ2-7; D is ambiguous. Trimming removed 3 bases from V and 2 bases from J, with 8 bases in between. CDR1 SEHNR and CDR2 FQNEAQ come from the germline V gene (reference sequence). This CDR3 spans 13 amino acids. The CDR3 loop reads CASSFTETYEQYF. The CDR3 nucleotides read TGTGCCAGCAGCTTTACAGAGACCTACGAGCAGTACTTC.

This clonotype has more than one count but fewer than ten. This could be a read error, since a much larger clone is one nucleotide away. The genes are TRBV20-1 and TRBJ2-3; 10 bases are a match to TRBD2. The length of the CDR3 is 17 residues. J lost 2 bases, V lost 1 base, and 9 bases had no gene match. Germline assignment: CDR1 DFQATT and CDR2 SNEGSKA (reference sequence). The CDR3 reads CSARAPLAGRITDTQYF. CDR3 nucleotide sequence: TGCAGTGCTAGAGCCCCACTAGCGGGGCGTATCACAGATACGCAGTATTTT.

This clonotype was seen many times. This sequence joins TRBV18 and TRBJ2-1, with 9 bases matching TRBD1. V was pared by 3 bases and J by 5 bases, with 5 bases of the junction left unmatched. Looked up from germline, CDR1 is KGHSH and CDR2 is LQKENI. The CDR3 length is 15 residues. CDR3 coding DNA: TGTGCCAGCTCACCCGACAGGGGGATCGACAATGAGCAGTTCTTC. Protein: CASSPDRGIDNEQFF.

The sample holds many counts of this clonotype. The chain joins TRBV7-9 to TRBJ2-3; 9 bases are shared with TRBD1. The V gene's germline CDR1 is SEHNR and CDR2 FQNEAQ (reference sequence). V shed 5 bases, J shed 4 bases, and the junction held 7 bases outside the gene matches. The CDR3 has 15 residues. CDR3 coding DNA: TGTGCCAGCAGCGCCCCCGGACAGGGGTCAGATACGCAGTATTTT. Translated: CASSAPGQGSDTQYF. Full variable domain (missing parts from reference TRBV7-9 and TRBJ2-3): DTGVSQNPRHKITKRGQNVTFRCDPISEHNRLYWYRQTLGQGPEFLTYFQNEAQLEKSRLLSDRFSAERPKGSFSTLEIQRTEQGDSAMYLCASSAPGQGSDTQYFGPGTRLTVL.

As regards this clonotype: An end of the junction differs from the germline gene, which may be a read error. The gene calls are TRBV6-1 and TRBJ1-5; D is unresolved. The CDR3 sequence is 15 residues long. Germline CDR1 and CDR2: MNHNS and SASEGT. The CDR3 coding sequence is TGTGCCAGCAGTGAACTCTTGGCCAGCATTCAGCCCCAGCATTTT. Its translation: CASSELLASIQPQHF.